The 29 T cell receptor beta chains given below trace back to one sample, sequenced in a study of technical replicates of blood from several donors. Method: immunoSEQ multiplex PCR; TCRdb's copy keeps in-frame clones and lacks some. Among about 82,000 clones listed, around 94% were seen once. Source material: T cells isolated from PBMCs. Source of these receptors: a human donor in good health.

The chain carries TRBV9 and TRBJ2-1; 11 bases align to TRBD2. V was pared by 4 bases and J by 7 bases, with 7 bases of the junction left unmatched. This CDR3 spans 15 amino acids. The germline V gene has CDR1 SGDLS and CDR2 YYNGEE. The CDR3 DNA follows: TGTGCCAGCAGCCTTCTAGCGGGAGGTTTAAATGAGCAGTTCTTC. It encodes CASSLLAGGLNEQFF. Full variable domain (outside the CDR3, taken from reference TRBV9 and TRBJ2-1): DSGVTQTPKHLITATGQRVTLRCSPRSGDLSVYWYQQSLDQGLQFLIQYYNGEERAKGNILERFSAQQFPDLHSELNLSSLELGDSALYFCASSLLAGGLNEQFFGPGTRLTVL.

This rearrangement joins TRBV28 to TRBJ2-6; TRBD1 agrees at 7 bases. The J segment lost 2 bases and the V segment lost 3 bases, leaving 4 bases of the junction unmatched. The CDR3 contains 16 residues. Germline V gene lookup returns CDR1 MDHEN and CDR2 SYDVKM. CDR3 sequence reads: CASSLRTGAGANVLTF. The DNA of the CDR3 is TGTGCCAGCAGTTTGCGTACAGGGGCTGGGGCCAACGTCCTGACTTTC.

The chain joins TRBV27 to TRBJ2-1; 13 nucleotides agree with TRBD2. From germline, CDR1 is MNHEY and CDR2 SMNVEV (reference sequence). The CDR3 spans 15 residues. V dropped 3 bases and J dropped 6; count of bases not matched to a gene: 2. The CDR3 bases are TGTGCCAGCAGTTTCGGACTAGCGGGAGTCAATGAGCAGTTCTTC. Its translation: CASSFGLAGVNEQFF.

The rearrangement links TRBV6-5 to TRBJ2-3, with 8 bases matching TRBD2. The germline gives CDR1 MNHEY, CDR2 SVGAGI. With V trimmed by 2 bases and J by 2 bases, 3 bases remained unmatched. This CDR3 contains 15 residues. In DNA form, the CDR3 reads TGTGCCAGCAGTTACGCGGGAGGACTCACAGATACGCAGTATTTT. Translated, it gives CASSYAGGLTDTQYF.

The genes are TRBV7-8 and TRBJ2-2; D possibly corresponds to TRBD2 (5 bases). The V gene lost 4 bases and the J gene lost 5 bases, with 20 bases spanning the gap. Germline V lookup: CDR1 SGHVS, CDR2 FQNEAQ. This CDR3 is built from 17 residues. The CDR3, as DNA: TGTGCCAGCAGCTCACTTTCGTCGTGGGGAGATACCGGGGAGCTGTTTTTT. Translated: CASSSLSSWGDTGELFF.

The chain joins TRBV7-9 to TRBJ1-1, with D possibly TRBD1 on 5 matching bases. Trimming took 4 bases from V and 7 from J, leaving 10 bases between them. CDR1 is SEHNR and CDR2 is FQNEAQ in the germline V gene (reference sequence). The CDR3 is 12 residues long. CDR3 DNA sequence: TGTGCCAGCAGCTATAACAGGATTGAAGCTTTCTTT. Protein product: CASSYNRIEAFF.

The chain carries TRBV7-8 and TRBJ1-5, with 8 bases matching TRBD1. CDR3 length: 16 residues. Germline lookup yields CDR1 SGHVS and CDR2 FQNEAQ. After removal of 5 bases from V and 2 bases from J, the junction contained 8 bases not matched to a gene. CDR3 bases: TGTGCCAGCAGCCGAGGGACAGGCGGGGGCAATCAGCCCCAGCATTTT. Its translation: CASSRGTGGGNQPQHF. Looking up the rest from reference TRBV7-8 and TRBJ1-5 gives the full variable domain: GAGVSQSPRYKVAKRGQDVALRCDPISGHVSLFWYQQALGQGPEFLTYFQNEAQLDKSGLPSDRFFAERPEGSVSTLKIQRTQQEDSAVYLCASSRGTGGGNQPQHFGDGTRLSIL.

This clone appeared once. The chain is built from TRBV6-1 and TRBJ2-5; TRBD1 matches 8 bases. Looked up from germline, CDR1 is MNHNS and CDR2 is SASEGT. CDR3 length: 17 residues. V was clipped by 3 bases and J by 4 bases; unmatched bases: 13. The CDR3 nucleotides read TGTGCCAGCAGTGATGTGGGGCGCAGGGGGCTGTTAGAGACCCAGTACTTC. Its protein is CASSDVGRRGLLETQYF.

Details on this clone: A junction end diverges from the germline sequence, so it may reflect a read error. The V call is TRBV5-5, the J call TRBJ1-1; a possible D gene is TRBD1 (6 bases). The CDR3 is 15 amino acids. The germline V gene has CDR1 SGHKS and CDR2 YYEKEE (reference sequence). This CDR3 reads CASSSQGYWNPEAFF. DNA of the CDR3: TGTGCCAGCAGCTCACAGGGTTATTGGAACCCTGAAGCTTTCTTT.

The CDR3 is CSVESGDHYEQYF. CDR3 nucleotides: TGCAGCGTTGAATCTGGAGACCACTACGAGCAGTACTTC. This chain uses TRBV29-1 with TRBJ2-7; D is unresolved. CDR3 length: 13 amino acids. Germline V gene sequence: CDR1 SQVTM, CDR2 ANQGSEA. V lost 2 bases to trimming and J lost 3 bases, with 11 bases between them.

The chain recombines TRBV4-2 with TRBJ1-1, with D perhaps TRBD1 (6 bases). The CDR3 consists of 13 residues. Trimming stripped 4 bases from V and 4 bases from J, with 10 bases between. Per the germline V gene, CDR1 is LGHNA and CDR2 is YNFKEQ. CDR3 region: CASSRDKSTEAFF. As DNA, the CDR3 is TGTGCCAGCAGCCGGGACAAAAGCACTGAAGCTTTCTTT.

The rearrangement links TRBV29-1 to TRBJ2-7; 10 bases fit TRBD1. Trimming at V came to 7 bases and at J to 3 bases, leaving 6 bases not matched to a gene. There are 13 residues in the CDR3. The V gene's germline CDR1 is SQVTM and CDR2 ANQGSEA. The CDR3 region is CSAMTGGSYEQYF. The CDR3 bases are TGCAGCGCCATGACAGGGGGCAGCTACGAGCAGTACTTC.

The rearrangement links TRBV4-1 to TRBJ2-7; 10 positions agree with TRBD1. Germline-derived CDR1 and CDR2 are MGHRA and YSYEKL. This CDR3 spans 14 amino acids. J was trimmed by 3 bases and V by 2 bases; bases with no gene match: 1. In DNA form, the CDR3 reads TGCGCCAGCAGCCAACGGACAGGGGGCTACGAGCAGTACTTC. Translated, it gives CASSQRTGGYEQYF.

The gene calls are TRBV7-3 and TRBJ2-1, with D tentatively TRBD2 (6 bases). The CDR3 runs 12 residues. CDR1 and CDR2 from the germline V gene are SGHTA and FQGTGA. Deletions cut 5 bases from V and 6 bases from J, with 8 bases between. CDR3 in amino acids: CASSPGGNEQFF. For the CDR3, the DNA is TGTGCCAGCAGCCCCGGGGGCAATGAGCAGTTCTTC.

V gene TRBV5-1 combines with J gene TRBJ1-1; TRBD1 matches 9 bases. Germline trimming cut 0 bases from V and 1 base from J; bases unmatched to any gene: 7. From germline, CDR1 is SGHRS and CDR2 YFSETQ. There are 17 residues in the CDR3. The CDR3 region has the DNA TGCGCCAGCAGCTTGGGTCCGGGACAGGGAAAGAACACTGAAGCTTTCTTT. Translation gives CASSLGPGQGKNTEAFF.

This clone was seen once. The rearrangement uses TRBV4-3 and TRBJ1-2, with 7 bases aligning to TRBD1. The V gene's germline CDR1 is LGHNA and CDR2 YSLEER. The J segment lost 0 bases and the V segment lost 4 bases, leaving 5 bases of the junction unmatched. The CDR3 contains 15 residues. Here the CDR3 DNA reads TGCGCCAGCAGCCCACAGGACAGGACTAACTATGGCTACACCTTC. Its protein product is CASSPQDRTNYGYTF.

The gene calls are TRBV10-3 and TRBJ2-5; 9 bases match TRBD1. J gave up 3 bases and V 11 bases, and 7 bases lay outside the gene matches. The germline gives CDR1 ENHRY, CDR2 SYGVKD. CDR3 length: 13 residues. DNA for the CDR3: TGTGCCGTCGGACAGGGGAGGGAAGAGACCCAGTACTTC. It yields the protein CAVGQGREETQYF.

The rearrangement uses TRBV6-5 and TRBJ2-1, with a possible D match to TRBD1 (5 bases). The CDR3 totals 13 residues. V lost 6 bases and J 4 bases, leaving 10 bases between the germline ends. The V gene's germline CDR1 is MNHEY and CDR2 SVGAGI. Here the CDR3 DNA reads TGTGCCAGCAGAGACAGCATTTACAATGAGCAGTTCTTC. It is translated as CASRDSIYNEQFF.

This chain uses TRBV4-2 with TRBJ1-1; D remains unclear. The V end lost 1 base, the J end lost 0 bases, and 6 bases lay between the germline ends. This CDR3 is 14 amino acids long. Germline CDR1 is LGHNA and CDR2 is YNFKEQ. The DNA of the CDR3 is TGTGCCAGCAGCCAAGCGGTGATGAACACTGAAGCTTTCTTT. Translated: CASSQAVMNTEAFF.

The rearrangement joins TRBV4-1 to TRBJ2-7, with TRBD1 matching over 7 bases. This CDR3 contains 15 residues. The trim removed 1 base at V and 6 bases at J, leaving 9 bases unmatched. Per the germline V gene, CDR1 is MGHRA and CDR2 is YSYEKL. CDR3 residues: CASSQVWDSLSEQYF. CDR3 sequence (DNA): TGCGCCAGCAGCCAAGTGTGGGACAGTCTCTCCGAGCAGTACTTC.

V gene TRBV28 combines with J gene TRBJ1-1, with TRBD1 identical over 8 bases. This CDR3 has 14 residues. Trimming cost V 4 bases and J 5 bases; bases outside gene matches: 6. CDR1 MDHEN and CDR2 SYDVKM come from the germline V gene. The CDR3 DNA sequence: TGTGCCAGCAGTTCCGGACAGGGATTTACTGAAGCTTTCTTT. It yields the protein CASSSGQGFTEAFF.

This clone was recorded once. This rearrangement joins TRBV30 to TRBJ2-2; weak D call: TRBD1 (7 bases). Germline V gene lookup returns CDR1 GTSNPN and CDR2 SVGIG (reference sequence). The CDR3 length is 16 residues. Trimming removed 6 bases from V and 6 bases from J, with 23 bases in between. CDR3 region: CACFTTRQGRSGELFF. As DNA, the CDR3 is TGTGCCTGCTTTACGACTAGACAGGGAAGGTCCGGGGAGCTGTTTTTT. The full variable domain, its missing parts supplied by reference TRBV30 and TRBJ2-2, is SQTIHQWPATLVQPVGSPLSLECTVEGTSNPNLYWYRQAAGRGLQLLFYSVGIGQISSEVPQNLSASRPQDRQFILSSKKLLLSDSGFYLCACFTTRQGRSGELFFGEGSRLTVL.

This chain uses TRBV7-8 with TRBJ2-7; D might be TRBD2 (5 bases). The CDR3 consists of 16 residues. The V end was cut by 5 bases, the J end by 12 bases, with 29 bases between. Germline CDR1 reads SGHVS; CDR2 reads FQNEAQ. The CDR3 loop is CASSQPGDGKRYEMYF. In nucleotides, the CDR3 is TGTGCCAGCAGCCAACCCGGGGATGGTAAGCGCTACGAGATGTACTTC.

The chain employs TRBV10-3 and TRBJ2-2; unclear D gene. The CDR3 consists of 13 residues. Deletions cut 4 bases from V and 5 bases from J, with 8 bases between. Germline lookup yields CDR1 ENHRY and CDR2 SYGVKD. CDR3 region: CAISGRPTGELFF. CDR3 bases: TGTGCCATCAGTGGGCGGCCAACCGGGGAGCTGTTTTTT.

V is TRBV5-5 and J is TRBJ2-1; TRBD2 matches at 9 bases. This CDR3 is built from 16 residues. The germline gives CDR1 SGHKS, CDR2 YYEKEE (reference sequence). J was trimmed by 0 bases and V by 4 bases; bases with no gene match: 5. CDR3 in DNA: TGTGCCAGCAGCCCTTATAGCGGGAGCTCCTACAATGAGCAGTTCTTC. Translated: CASSPYSGSSYNEQFF.

The chain uses TRBV9 and TRBJ2-7; 7 nucleotides align to TRBD2. The CDR3 extends over 15 amino acids. Trimming at V came to 0 bases and at J to 1 base, leaving 4 bases not matched to a gene. Germline V gives CDR1 SGDLS, CDR2 YYNGEE. The CDR3 nucleotides read TGTGCCAGCAGCGTAGGTAGCGGGTTATCCTACGAGCAGTACTTC. Its translation: CASSVGSGLSYEQYF.

The chain carries TRBV4-1 and TRBJ2-7; 7 positions match TRBD1. In germline, CDR1 is MGHRA, CDR2 YSYEKL. The CDR3 covers 16 residues. J gave up 4 bases and V 0 bases, and 9 bases lay outside the gene matches. The CDR3 region is CASSQDRGTAEYEQYF. CDR3 nucleotides: TGCGCCAGCAGCCAAGACAGAGGGACAGCCGAATACGAGCAGTACTTC.

V and J are TRBV29-1 and TRBJ2-1; D tentatively fits TRBD1 or TRBD2 (10 bases each). Germline V gene data show CDR1 as SQVTM and CDR2 as ANQGSEA. The CDR3 loop spans 18 amino acids. Trimming took off 5 bases at V and 4 bases at J, with 27 bases between the two ends. CDR3 coding DNA: TGCAGCGTTCCCGGGACAGGGGACCCTAGCGGGAGATACAATGAGCAGTTCTTC. This translates into CSVPGTGDPSGRYNEQFF.

The chain joins TRBV7-9 to TRBJ2-7; D is unresolved. The CDR3 loop spans 13 amino acids. Trimming took off 6 bases at V and 2 bases at J, with 11 bases between the two ends. Germline assignment: CDR1 SEHNR and CDR2 FQNEAQ (reference sequence). The CDR3 DNA reads as TGTGCCAGCAGTTCCGACTCAACCTACGAGCAGTACTTC. The encoded protein is CASSSDSTYEQYF.